A single sample gave rise to the 24 T cell receptor beta chains below, sequenced in a study of T cells in localized non-small cell lung cancer. The table came from immunoSEQ multiplex PCR; TCRdb's copy has only in-frame clones and leaves some out. The sample gives about 21,000 clones, about 85% of which show up once; 15% to 20% is in the top ten. The source was PBMCs, collected before any cancer treatment. The receptors shown here come from a woman aged 35 to 69 with stage II squamous cell lung carcinoma.

The chain recombines TRBV19 with TRBJ2-7; 7 nucleotides align to TRBD2. The CDR3 loop spans 15 amino acids. Germline loops: CDR1 LNHDA, CDR2 SQIVND (reference sequence). Unmatched junction bases numbered 7, after V lost 2 bases and J lost 3 bases. The CDR3 bases are TGTGCCAGTAGTATAAGTCTAGCGGTTAACTACGAGCAGTACTTC. This gives the protein CASSISLAVNYEQYF.

The rearrangement uses TRBV6-5 and TRBJ2-3; D uncertain. Germline V gene sequence: CDR1 MNHEY, CDR2 SVGAGI. The CDR3 extends over 12 amino acids. With 6 bases removed from V and 3 bases from J, the gap between germline ends came to 7 bases. CDR3 loop: CASRASTDTQYF. CDR3 in DNA: TGTGCCAGCAGGGCCAGTACAGATACGCAGTATTTT.

The CDR3 sequence is CASSPSIGGYEQYF. CDR3 sequence (DNA): TGTGCCAGCAGTCCCTCAATCGGCGGCTACGAGCAGTACTTC. The chain uses TRBV27 and TRBJ2-7; no definite D call. Between the trimmed V and J ends, which lost 5 bases and 3 bases, there was a span of 14 bases. Germline loops: CDR1 MNHEY, CDR2 SMNVEV (reference sequence). This CDR3 has 14 amino acids.

V and J are TRBV7-2 and TRBJ2-7, with D possibly TRBD1 on 6 matching bases. Looked up from germline, CDR1 is SGHTA and CDR2 is FQGNSA. Trimming cost V 3 bases and J 4 bases, with 13 bases left between them. This CDR3 comprises 14 residues. CDR3: CASSFTRGQYEQYF. CDR3 bases: TGTGCCAGCAGCTTCACCAGGGGTCAGTACGAGCAGTACTTC.

This sequence joins TRBV5-1 and TRBJ2-7; D might be TRBD1 or TRBD2, each matching 5 bases. V lost 4 bases, J lost 0 bases, and 11 bases lay in between. Germline CDR1 and CDR2: SGHRS and YFSETQ. The CDR3 has 14 residues. The CDR3, as DNA: TGCGCCAGCAGCGGGACCTCGAGCTCCTACGAGCAGTACTTC. This codes for CASSGTSSSYEQYF.

This clone was seen only once. The chain links TRBV28 to TRBJ2-1, with TRBD2 matching 9 bases. V lost 6 bases and J lost 2; bases outside the gene matches: 2. Germline V CDR1 and CDR2: MDHEN, SYDVKM. The CDR3 length is 14 residues. The CDR3 spells CASRAGGAYNEQFF. The DNA of the CDR3 is TGTGCCAGCAGGGCGGGAGGGGCCTACAATGAGCAGTTCTTC. The entire variable domain, with the rest obtained from reference TRBV28 and TRBJ2-1, is as follows: DVKVTQSSRYLVKRTGEKVFLECVQDMDHENMFWYRQDPGLGLRLIYFSYDVKMKEKGDIPEGYSVSREKKERFSLILESASTNQTSMYLCASRAGGAYNEQFFGPGTRLTVL.

In its sample, this clone was seen a few times. V gene TRBV15 combines with J gene TRBJ2-1, with D possibly being TRBD2 (6 bases). V was trimmed by 0 bases and J by 3 bases, leaving 15 bases between them. CDR1 is LNHNV, CDR2 YYDKDF, per germline (reference sequence). The CDR3 contains 17 residues. Here the CDR3 reads CATSRDPGGGFYNEQFF. The CDR3 DNA sequence: TGTGCCACCAGCAGAGATCCAGGTGGAGGGTTCTACAATGAGCAGTTCTTC.

The genes are TRBV5-1 and TRBJ2-7; TRBD1 is a possible D gene (5 bases). Looked up from germline, CDR1 is SGHRS and CDR2 is YFSETQ. With 0 bases removed from V and 5 bases from J, the gap between germline ends came to 6 bases. The CDR3 consists of 12 residues. CDR3 residues: CASSLGGDEQYF. CDR3 bases: TGCGCCAGCAGCTTGGGGGGCGACGAGCAGTACTTC.

The chain is built from TRBV11-2 and TRBJ2-1, with 12 bases aligning to TRBD2. This CDR3 has 16 amino acids. V lost 5 bases, J lost 9 bases, and 11 bases stayed unmatched. Germline V gene sequence: CDR1 SGHAT, CDR2 FQNNGV. The DNA of the CDR3 is TGTGCCAGCAGCCCAGAGTGGCTAGCGGGAGGGGCTGAGCAGTTCTTC. It is translated as CASSPEWLAGGAEQFF.

This chain uses TRBV2 with TRBJ2-7, with 7 nucleotides matching TRBD2. The CDR3 has 17 residues. Germline V CDR1 and CDR2: SNHLY, FYNNEI. V shed 2 bases, J shed 3 bases, and the junction held 13 bases outside the gene matches. CDR3 region: CASSESLWDYTDYEQYF. DNA of the CDR3: TGTGCCAGCAGTGAATCTCTCTGGGACTACACTGACTACGAGCAGTACTTC.

The chain combines TRBV5-4 with TRBJ2-3; TRBD2 agrees at 12 bases. The CDR3 is 15 residues long. Unmatched junction bases numbered 6, after V lost 4 bases and J lost 6 bases. Germline loops: CDR1 SGHNT, CDR2 YYREEE (reference sequence). DNA for the CDR3: TGTGCCAGCAGCCCCGGACTAGCGGGAAAGGATACGCAGTATTTT. As protein: CASSPGLAGKDTQYF.

The genes are TRBV4-2 and TRBJ2-1; no clear D. V was trimmed by 6 bases and J by 3 bases, leaving 9 bases between them. The CDR3 is 13 amino acids. Looked up from germline, CDR1 is LGHNA and CDR2 is YNFKEQ. The CDR3 here is CASSGLVYNEQFF. The DNA for the CDR3 is TGTGCCAGCAGTGGGCTAGTCTACAATGAGCAGTTCTTC.

This clone was detected only once. The rearrangement links TRBV5-5 to TRBJ1-1; D is undetermined. Trimming cost V 0 bases and J 5 bases, with 8 bases left between them. The CDR3 is made up of 13 amino acids. Looked up from germline, CDR1 is SGHKS and CDR2 is YYEKEE (reference sequence). The CDR3 loop is CASSLGGRTEAFF. The CDR3 bases are TGTGCCAGCAGCTTGGGGGGTCGAACTGAAGCTTTCTTT.

The chain is built from TRBV4-1 and TRBJ2-3; D tentatively fits TRBD1 or TRBD2 (5 bases each). V lost 1 base and J 7 bases, leaving 6 bases between the germline ends. Germline V gene lookup returns CDR1 MGHRA and CDR2 YSYEKL. There are 12 residues in the CDR3. This chain's CDR3 is CASSQGGNTQYF. The CDR3, as DNA: TGCGCCAGCAGCCAAGGGGGGAATACGCAGTATTTT.

This clone is judged medium-sized. The chain carries TRBV19 and TRBJ1-1, with D unresolved. The CDR3 is 11 residues long. V gave up 7 bases and J gave up 1 base, with 4 bases separating them. Germline CDR1 is LNHDA and CDR2 is SQIVND (reference sequence). The CDR3 DNA is TGTGCCAGTAAACAGAACACTGAAGCTTTCTTT. It is translated as CASKQNTEAFF.

The sample holds a few counts of this clone. The chain carries TRBV9 and TRBJ2-1; no definite D call. V lost 6 bases and J 0 bases, leaving 13 bases between the germline ends. Germline lookup yields CDR1 SGDLS and CDR2 YYNGEE. This CDR3 comprises 15 residues. The CDR3 coding sequence is TGTGCCAGCACCGCGGACCGAAGCTCCTACAATGAGCAGTTCTTC. Amino acid sequence: CASTADRSSYNEQFF.

The genes are TRBV19 and TRBJ2-1, with 13 bases fitting TRBD2. This CDR3 spans 15 amino acids. With 6 bases clipped from V and 6 bases from J, the junction kept 5 bases outside the gene matches. Germline CDR1 is LNHDA and CDR2 is SQIVND (reference sequence). The CDR3 DNA reads TGTGCCAGTAGCCCTGGACTAGCGGGAGCCAATGAGCAGTTCTTC. Its translation is CASSPGLAGANEQFF.

In its sample, this clone was seen once. The chain combines TRBV19 with TRBJ2-1; D may match TRBD1 or TRBD2 (6 bases each). This CDR3 has 20 amino acids. Germline CDR1 and CDR2: LNHDA and SQIVND (reference sequence). Trimming took 1 base from V and 8 from J, leaving 30 bases between them. CDR3 residues: CASSIGGAGVIFFRSDEQFF. Here the CDR3 DNA reads TGTGCCAGTAGTATAGGCGGGGCAGGGGTCATCTTTTTTCGATCGGATGAGCAGTTCTTC.

The rearrangement links TRBV7-2 to TRBJ1-4, with a possible D match to TRBD1 (6 bases). Germline V gene data show CDR1 as SGHTA and CDR2 as FQGNSA. V lost 2 bases and J lost 4, with 11 bases in between. The CDR3 has 15 amino acids. The CDR3 DNA reads TGTGCCAGCAGCTTATCGGGGGGGCTTAATGAAAAACTGTTTTTT. It codes for CASSLSGGLNEKLFF.

The chain couples TRBV7-2 to TRBJ1-2; D possibly corresponds to TRBD1 (6 bases). Germline V gene data show CDR1 as SGHTA and CDR2 as FQGNSA. V was trimmed by 5 bases and J by 8 bases, leaving 12 bases between them. The CDR3 spans 12 residues. The CDR3 DNA reads as TGTGCCAGCAGCACCCTGACAGGCGGCTACACCTTC. This encodes CASSTLTGGYTF. The full variable domain, with the rest looked up from reference TRBV7-2 and TRBJ1-2, is GAGVSQSPSNKVTEKGKDVELRCDPISGHTALYWYRQSLGQGLEFLIYFQGNSAPDKSGLPSDRFSAERTGGSVSTLTIQRTQQEDSAVYLCASSTLTGGYTFGSGTRLTVV.

The chain employs TRBV5-1 and TRBJ1-3, with D perhaps matching TRBD1 (6 bases). The CDR3 extends over 16 amino acids. Between the trimmed V and J ends, which lost 3 bases and 2 bases, there was a span of 15 bases. Germline V gene data show CDR1 as SGHRS and CDR2 as YFSETQ. CDR3 amino acids: CASSSAQGMAGNTIYF. CDR3 bases: TGCGCCAGCAGCTCCGCACAGGGTATGGCTGGAAACACCATATATTTT. Combining the CDR3 with reference TRBV5-1 and TRBJ1-3 gives the whole variable domain KAGVTQTPRYLIKTRGQQVTLSCSPISGHRSVSWYQQTPGQGLQFLFEYFSETQRNKGNFPGRFSGRQFSNSRSEMNVSTLELGDSALYLCASSSAQGMAGNTIYFGEGSWLTVV.

This clone was found once. J is TRBJ2-5 and V is TRBV7-2; D remains ambiguous. The germline V and J ends were trimmed by 4 bases and 7 bases, with 16 bases remaining between them. The CDR3 totals 14 residues. Germline loops: CDR1 SGHTA, CDR2 FQGNSA. The CDR3 here is CASSSLIKVGTQYF. The CDR3 DNA sequence: TGTGCCAGCAGCTCACTGATAAAGGTGGGGACCCAGTACTTC.

This chain connects TRBV6-1 to TRBJ1-2; 7 nucleotides agree with TRBD1. J gave up 7 bases and V 4 bases, and 9 bases lay outside the gene matches. This CDR3 has 14 amino acids. Germline CDR1 MNHNS, CDR2 SASEGT. CDR3 in DNA: TGTGCCAGCAGTGCCGAGACAGGGTCGGCTGGCTACACCTTC. It yields the protein CASSAETGSAGYTF.

The CDR3 loop is CASSTQGRTTYGYTF. CDR3 coding DNA: TGTGCCAGCAGTACCCAGGGTCGGACAACTTATGGCTACACCTTC. The chain employs TRBV6-6 and TRBJ1-2; D might be TRBD1 (5 bases). The CDR3 spans 15 residues. The germline V gene has CDR1 MNHNY and CDR2 SVGAGI (reference sequence). The V and J ends lost 5 bases and 5 bases respectively, with 18 bases between them.